A single sample is the source of the 27 T cell receptor beta chains below, sequenced in a study of cytomegalovirus exposure and HLA in healthy donors. The PCR ran on 60 Vbeta and 13 Jbeta primers. The method was immunoSEQ multiplex PCR; TCRdb's version includes in-frame clones alone and lacks a portion of them. The sample carries around 200,000 clones, almost 85% recorded once. What was sequenced was PBMCs. These receptors originate from a woman in her 40s in good health and CMV-seronegative.

The rearrangement uses TRBV18 and TRBJ1-1, with D hard to call. CDR1 is KGHSH, CDR2 LQKENI, per germline. V lost 8 bases and J lost 6, with 13 bases in between. The CDR3 runs to 12 residues. The CDR3 is CASLTAGSEAFF. The CDR3 DNA is TGTGCCAGCCTTACTGCGGGCTCTGAAGCTTTCTTT.

CDR3 in DNA: TGTGCCAGCAGTCCCCCCACAGGGTACTATGGCTACACCTTC. It encodes CASSPPTGYYGYTF. V and J are TRBV28 and TRBJ1-2, with D tentatively TRBD1 (6 bases). Per the germline V gene, CDR1 is MDHEN and CDR2 is SYDVKM. V dropped 5 bases and J dropped 3 bases, with 13 bases sitting between them. The length of the CDR3 is 14 residues.

The gene calls are TRBV11-3 and TRBJ1-1; no reliable D call. This CDR3 contains 14 residues. CDR1 and CDR2 from the germline V gene are SGHNT and YENEEA. Trimming shortened V by 3 bases and J by 0 bases, and 8 bases separated the two germline ends. The CDR3, as DNA: TGTGCCAGCAGCTTTGAGGCCATGAACACTGAAGCTTTCTTT. The encoded protein is CASSFEAMNTEAFF.

The rearrangement uses TRBV7-2 and TRBJ1-5; D gene uncertain. This CDR3 has 15 amino acids. Germline values: CDR1 SGHTA, CDR2 FQGNSA. Trimming pared 5 bases from V and 3 bases from J, leaving 14 bases between. Here the CDR3 reads CASSPTPDLNQPQHF. The CDR3 nucleotides read TGTGCCAGCAGCCCCACACCAGATCTCAATCAGCCCCAGCATTTT.

The V gene is TRBV12-5, the J gene TRBJ2-5, with D tentatively TRBD2 (5 bases). This CDR3 comprises 14 residues. In germline, CDR1 is LGHNT, CDR2 FRNRAP. The V end lost 7 bases, the J end lost 5 bases, and 17 bases lay between the germline ends. Here the CDR3 reads CASVLETGEETQYF. The CDR3 region has the DNA TGTGCTAGTGTACTTGAGACTGGGGAGGAGACCCAGTACTTC.

In this sample, this clone turned up a few times. The V call is TRBV6-1, the J call TRBJ2-7; D remains ambiguous. V was trimmed by 3 bases and J by 1 base, leaving 10 bases between them. CDR1 and CDR2 from the germline V gene are MNHNS and SASEGT. The CDR3 loop spans 14 amino acids. This CDR3 is CASSDKALSYEQYF. CDR3 sequence (DNA): TGTGCCAGCAGTGACAAAGCCCTATCCTACGAGCAGTACTTC.

The chain is built from TRBV19 and TRBJ1-5, with 8 bases matching TRBD1. The CDR3 loop spans 13 amino acids. V gave up 3 bases and J gave up 9 bases; unmatched junction bases: 4. Looked up from germline, CDR1 is LNHDA and CDR2 is SQIVND (reference sequence). Written as DNA, the CDR3 is TGTGCCAGTAGTATCGGGACAGGCAGGCCCCAGCATTTT. This sequence encodes CASSIGTGRPQHF.

CDR3 DNA sequence: TGTGCCAGCAGTACTTCCTACGAGCAGTACTTC. Amino acid sequence: CASSTSYEQYF. The chain uses TRBV27 and TRBJ2-7, with D unclear. Trimming left V 5 bases short and J 1 base short, with 3 bases between. This CDR3 comprises 11 residues. From germline, CDR1 is MNHEY and CDR2 SMNVEV (reference sequence).

The chain recombines TRBV11-3 with TRBJ2-3; TRBD2 agrees at 8 bases. CDR1 is SGHNT, CDR2 YENEEA, per germline. V shed 6 bases and J 4 bases; nucleotides not matched to a gene: 6. The CDR3 runs to 14 residues. For the CDR3, the DNA is TGTGCCAGCAGTCGCGGGGGGCCGTCAGATACGCAGTATTTT. It is translated as CASSRGGPSDTQYF.

This sequence joins TRBV4-1 and TRBJ2-7; 11 positions match TRBD2. The CDR3 loop spans 15 amino acids. Germline values: CDR1 MGHRA, CDR2 YSYEKL. V gave up 3 bases and J gave up 0 bases; unmatched junction bases: 1. The CDR3 DNA reads as TGCGCCAGCAGCCACACTAGCGGGAGCTCCTACGAGCAGTACTTC. Its protein is CASSHTSGSSYEQYF.

This CDR3 is CASSRPQPGWYEQYF. CDR3 in DNA: TGTGCCAGCAGCCGACCGCAGCCGGGGTGGTACGAGCAGTACTTC. V is TRBV28 and J is TRBJ2-7; D is perhaps TRBD2 (5 bases). CDR3 size: 15 residues. Germline V gene sequence: CDR1 MDHEN, CDR2 SYDVKM. V was clipped by 6 bases and J by 4 bases, with 19 bases between them.

The genes are TRBV6-4 and TRBJ2-3; possibly TRBD1 for D (6 bases). The CDR3 runs to 16 residues. Trimming took 3 bases from V and 2 from J, leaving 15 bases between them. Germline-derived CDR1 and CDR2 are MRHNA and SNTAGT. The CDR3 region has the DNA TGTGCCAGCAGTGAATTCGGGACACAGCTCACAGATACGCAGTATTTT. Translated, it gives CASSEFGTQLTDTQYF.

The genes are TRBV18 and TRBJ2-1; possible D gene TRBD1, 6 bases. This CDR3 is built from 17 residues. Germline-derived CDR1 and CDR2 are KGHSH and LQKENI. Trimming cost V 0 bases and J 8 bases, with 20 bases left between them. The CDR3 sequence: CASSPPQLSSRGDEQFF. CDR3 bases: TGTGCCAGCTCACCACCGCAGTTGTCTAGCAGGGGCGATGAGCAGTTCTTC. The variable domain in full, completed from reference TRBV18 and TRBJ2-1, reads NAGVMQNPRHLVRRRGQEARLRCSPMKGHSHVYWYRQLPEEGLKFMVYLQKENIIDESGMPKERFSAEFPKEGPSILRIQQVVRGDSAAYFCASSPPQLSSRGDEQFFGPGTRLTVL.

The CDR3 sequence is CASSWASTGNYGYTF. The CDR3 DNA reads TGTGCCAGCAGCTGGGCTTCCACAGGGAACTATGGCTACACCTTC. The chain recombines TRBV7-8 with TRBJ1-2; a possible D gene is TRBD1 (6 bases). CDR1 and CDR2 from the germline V gene are SGHVS and FQNEAQ. V lost 4 bases to trimming and J lost 2 bases, with 14 bases between them. The CDR3 loop spans 15 amino acids.

The CDR3 region is CASSSIPPPGVSEQYF. The CDR3 DNA reads TGTGCCAGCAGCTCGATACCTCCACCGGGAGTCTCCGAGCAGTACTTC. The chain joins TRBV11-1 to TRBJ2-7, with a possible D match to TRBD2 (6 bases). V shed 4 bases and J shed 6 bases, with 22 bases lying between them. Germline assignment: CDR1 SGHAT and CDR2 FQDESV (reference sequence). The CDR3 loop spans 16 amino acids.

The chain recombines TRBV13 with TRBJ1-1, with a weak D call TRBD1 (6 bases). The CDR3 spans 14 residues. With 4 bases removed from V and 7 bases from J, the gap between germline ends came to 16 bases. CDR1 is PRHDT, CDR2 FYEKMQ, per germline (reference sequence). In nucleotides, the CDR3 is TGTGCCAGCAGCTCCACAGGGTTGCGGGTTGAAGCTTTCTTT. Protein product: CASSSTGLRVEAFF.

This clone appeared a single time. The CDR3 region has the DNA TGTGCCACCCTAACAACAGGGAATGGCTACACCTTC. Its translation is CATLTTGNGYTF. The rearrangement links TRBV6-5 to TRBJ1-2; perhaps TRBD1 as D (6 bases). The germline gives CDR1 MNHEY, CDR2 SVGAGI. Trimming took 10 bases from V and 6 from J, leaving 15 bases between them. The CDR3 runs 12 residues.

V gene TRBV19 combines with J gene TRBJ1-1; a weak D match, TRBD1 (5 bases). Trimming shortened V by 6 bases and J by 5 bases, and 10 bases separated the two germline ends. CDR3 length: 12 residues. Per the germline V gene, CDR1 is LNHDA and CDR2 is SQIVND (reference sequence). CDR3 bases: TGTGCCAGTAGCCACCCAGGGACTGAAGCTTTCTTT. Its translation is CASSHPGTEAFF.

The chain employs TRBV14 and TRBJ2-7, with 9 bases identical to TRBD1. The J segment lost 5 bases and the V segment lost 1 base, leaving 6 bases of the junction unmatched. This CDR3 spans 15 amino acids. The germline V gene encodes CDR1 SGHDN and CDR2 FVKESK. CDR3 protein: CASSQGAGQGDEQYF. CDR3 bases: TGTGCCAGCAGCCAAGGGGCGGGACAGGGCGACGAGCAGTACTTC.

This sequence joins TRBV5-1 and TRBJ2-5, with 11 bases that match TRBD2. The length of the CDR3 is 15 residues. Germline trimming cut 5 bases from V and 4 bases from J; bases unmatched to any gene: 7. Germline CDR1 SGHRS, CDR2 YFSETQ. The CDR3 DNA follows: TGCGCCAGCAGTCTCAGACTAGCGGGGACAGAGACCCAGTACTTC. Protein product: CASSLRLAGTETQYF.

V is TRBV19 and J is TRBJ2-4, with 7 bases lining up with TRBD1. CDR1 and CDR2 (germline): LNHDA, SQIVND (reference sequence). This CDR3 region has 14 residues. V was pared by 5 bases and J by 9 bases, with 10 bases of the junction left unmatched. The CDR3 nucleotides are TGTGCCAGTAGTCCCAGGCAACAGGGGTTCATTCAGTACTTC. Translation: CASSPRQQGFIQYF.

This chain connects TRBV4-2 to TRBJ1-6; TRBD1 aligns across 11 bases. Germline loops: CDR1 LGHNA, CDR2 YNFKEQ. This CDR3 is 15 amino acids long. J lost 8 bases, V lost 0 bases, and 0 bases had no gene match. CDR3 region: CASSQEGQGDSPLHF. As DNA, the CDR3 is TGTGCCAGCAGCCAAGAGGGACAGGGGGATTCACCCCTCCACTTT.

The chain uses TRBV6-6 and TRBJ2-7; the D gene is possibly TRBD2 (5 bases). CDR3 length equals 16 residues. CDR1 MNHNY and CDR2 SVGAGI come from the germline V gene (reference sequence). Trimming removed 6 bases at V and 5 bases at J, with 23 bases between. The CDR3 bases are TGTGCCAGCAGCCCTAGGGCGATAGGGAGTAGTGACGAGCAGTACTTC. Its protein product is CASSPRAIGSSDEQYF.

The chain recombines TRBV18 with TRBJ2-5; 8 bases map to TRBD2. The CDR3 length is 15 residues. The V gene end was trimmed by 0 bases and the J gene end by 2 bases; junction bases not matched to a gene: 2. The V gene's germline CDR1 is KGHSH and CDR2 LQKENI. In nucleotides, the CDR3 is TGTGCCAGCTCACCACCTGGGACTAGACAAGAGACCCAGTACTTC. Its translation is CASSPPGTRQETQYF.

This clone was found a few times. This chain connects TRBV2 to TRBJ2-3, with 7 nucleotides matching TRBD2. With 8 bases clipped from V and 1 base from J, the junction kept 6 bases outside the gene matches. The germline V gene encodes CDR1 SNHLY and CDR2 FYNNEI. The CDR3 runs to 14 residues. The CDR3 nucleotides read TGTGCCAGCCAGGGCCGGGGGGGCACAGATACGCAGTATTTT. It is translated as CASQGRGGTDTQYF. The entire variable domain, with the rest obtained from reference TRBV2 and TRBJ2-3, is as follows: EPEVTQTPSHQVTQMGQEVILRCVPISNHLYFYWYRQILGQKVEFLVSFYNNEISEKSEIFDDQFSVERPDGSNFTLKIRSTKLEDSAMYFCASQGRGGTDTQYFGPGTRLTVL.

This chain joins TRBV19 and TRBJ2-3; a weak D match, TRBD1 (6 bases). The CDR3 spans 13 residues. Germline values: CDR1 LNHDA, CDR2 SQIVND (reference sequence). Deletions cut 7 bases from V and 1 base from J, with 9 bases between. This chain's CDR3 is CASTAGGTDTQYF. In nucleotides, the CDR3 is TGTGCCAGTACTGCAGGGGGCACAGATACGCAGTATTTT.

The V and J genes are TRBV5-4 and TRBJ2-5; the match to TRBD2 covers 12 bases. J was trimmed by 1 base and V by 4 bases; bases with no gene match: 11. Germline values: CDR1 SGHNT, CDR2 YYREEE (reference sequence). The CDR3 loop spans 18 amino acids. The CDR3 reads CASSRNELAGGRQETQYF. The CDR3 bases are TGTGCCAGCAGCAGAAACGAACTAGCGGGGGGCCGCCAAGAGACCCAGTACTTC.